The T cell receptor (beta chain) described here comes from a study of T-cell memory formation after mild COVID-19. Study-level information: TCR clusters largely stayed donor specific. Study-wide points: Some responding clones appeared in pre-infection memory, suggesting cross-reactive memory joined.

The CDR3 has 16 amino acids. The germline CDR1 and CDR2 sequences are KGHDR and SFDVKD. Unmatched junction bases numbered 8, after V lost 4 bases and J lost 4 bases. As for this clonotype: The antigen remains undetermined.

TCRdb re-called the 5' RACE reads through MiXCR, storing one row per CDR3 protein. The repertoire includes a few hundred thousand distinct CDR3 sequences, about 15% of them detected once, and roughly 21% sits in the top ten. The origin of this receptor is a man aged 18 to 30 who had mild COVID-19 (a few samples of this study predate the infection). Cell type and time point are not known. Sequencing input: PBMCs or a T cell subset sorted from them (not recorded which). This chain joins TRBV24-1 and TRBJ2-1; 8 nucleotides match TRBD1. DNA for the CDR3: TGTGCCACCAGTGACCCAAGACAGGGGAAGTACAATGAGCAGTTCTTC. The encoded protein is CATSDPRQGKYNEQFF.